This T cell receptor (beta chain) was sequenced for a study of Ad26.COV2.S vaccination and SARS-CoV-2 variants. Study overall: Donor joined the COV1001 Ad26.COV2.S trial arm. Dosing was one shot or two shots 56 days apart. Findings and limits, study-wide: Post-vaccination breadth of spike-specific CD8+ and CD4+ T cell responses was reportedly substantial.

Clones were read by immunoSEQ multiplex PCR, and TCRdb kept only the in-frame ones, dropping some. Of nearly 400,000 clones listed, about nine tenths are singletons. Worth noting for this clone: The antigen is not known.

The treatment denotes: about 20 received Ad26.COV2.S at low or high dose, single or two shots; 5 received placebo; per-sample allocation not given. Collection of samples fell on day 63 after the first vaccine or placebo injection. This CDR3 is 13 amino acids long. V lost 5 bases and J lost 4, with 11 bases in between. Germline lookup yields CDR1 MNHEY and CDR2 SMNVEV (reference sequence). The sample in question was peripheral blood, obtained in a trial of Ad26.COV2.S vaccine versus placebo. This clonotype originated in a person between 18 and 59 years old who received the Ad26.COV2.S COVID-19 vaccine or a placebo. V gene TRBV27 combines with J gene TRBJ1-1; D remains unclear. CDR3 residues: CASSPRTFTEAFF. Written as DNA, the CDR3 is TGTGCCAGCAGTCCCCGGACGTTCACTGAAGCTTTCTTT.